Listed below are T cell receptor beta chains from one sample, sequenced in a study of T cells expressing NK-cell markers. TCRdb re-called the 5' RACE reads, yielding one record per CDR3 amino acid sequence without DNA. The sample features roughly 350,000 distinct CDR3 sequences, with roughly 5.2% in its top ten. The sequenced material came from blood T cells: a sorted CD56 or NKG2C T cell subset, CD4+ or CD8+ T cells, or bulk PBMC T cells (not recorded which). Receptor source: a man between 18 and 69 years old in good health. Each CDR3 is given with its conserved first and last residue.

j_call: TRBJ2-1
v_call: TRBV29-1
cdr3_aa: CSVVWRGGVHEQFF

j_call: TRBJ2-1
v_call: TRBV12-3/TRBV12-4
cdr3_aa: CASSFSPAAAADEQFF

j_call: TRBJ2-3
v_call: TRBV12-3/TRBV12-4
cdr3_aa: CASSLSGRGLSTDTQYF

j_call: TRBJ2-1
v_call: TRBV5-5
cdr3_aa: CASSLGASGGNEQFF

j_call: TRBJ2-3
v_call: TRBV9
cdr3_aa: CASSSSGGFIGTDTQYF

j_call: TRBJ2-7
v_call: TRBV5-4
cdr3_aa: CASSLVGFSYEQYF

j_call: TRBJ2-1
v_call: TRBV6-5
cdr3_aa: CASSYSSGGAGSNEQFF

j_call: TRBJ1-1
v_call: TRBV5-1
cdr3_aa: CASSPLNPNTEAFF

j_call: TRBJ2-7
v_call: TRBV5-1
cdr3_aa: CASSWTRGSNSYEQYF

j_call: TRBJ2-7
v_call: TRBV12-3/TRBV12-4
cdr3_aa: CASSGDRRSSYEQYF

j_call: TRBJ2-4
v_call: TRBV4-1
cdr3_aa: CASSQPTVTLKNIQYF

j_call: TRBJ2-7
v_call: TRBV10-3
cdr3_aa: CAIGGTAAYEQYF

j_call: TRBJ1-1
v_call: TRBV28
cdr3_aa: CASSLRQIIRYEAFF

j_call: TRBJ2-7
v_call: TRBV5-5
cdr3_aa: CASNPLGTGSSYEQYF

j_call: TRBJ2-7
v_call: TRBV20-1
cdr3_aa: CSARDSRPDYSYEQYF

j_call: TRBJ1-2
v_call: TRBV20-1
cdr3_aa: CSARFPTRGYTF

j_call: TRBJ1-1
v_call: TRBV5-1
cdr3_aa: CASSLVRVGEAFF

j_call: TRBJ2-7
v_call: TRBV10-3
cdr3_aa: CAIKRDSSYEQYF

j_call: TRBJ2-5
v_call: TRBV6-5
cdr3_aa: CASSSPPRGETQYF

j_call: TRBJ1-2
v_call: TRBV6-5
cdr3_aa: CASSYSRGQGTDGYTF

j_call: TRBJ1-5
v_call: TRBV2
cdr3_aa: CASSEASWGDQPQHF

j_call: TRBJ2-5
v_call: TRBV3-1
cdr3_aa: CASSLLPVLAGGIETQYF

j_call: TRBJ2-5
v_call: TRBV4-1
cdr3_aa: CASSRDLLAGRQETQYF

j_call: TRBJ2-4
v_call: TRBV20-1
cdr3_aa: CSAPSATKAKNIQYF

j_call: TRBJ1-2
v_call: TRBV4-1
cdr3_aa: CASSELGTNYGYTF

j_call: TRBJ2-7
v_call: TRBV7-8
cdr3_aa: CASSARLAGDYEQYF

j_call: TRBJ2-2
v_call: TRBV6-5
cdr3_aa: CASSYSPGNTGELFFF

j_call: TRBJ2-7
v_call: TRBV12-3/TRBV12-4
cdr3_aa: CASSDSSAGAYEQYF

j_call: TRBJ2-1
v_call: TRBV7-2
cdr3_aa: CASSADRGSNNEQFF

j_call: TRBJ2-1
v_call: TRBV6-5
cdr3_aa: CASSYLRGQSSYNEQFF

j_call: TRBJ1-2
v_call: TRBV13
cdr3_aa: CASSLGRVDGYTF

j_call: TRBJ2-3
v_call: TRBV19
cdr3_aa: CASSRPPDGTDTQYF

j_call: TRBJ1-6
v_call: TRBV18
cdr3_aa: CASSQGRERSSYNSPLHF

j_call: TRBJ2-2
v_call: TRBV12-3/TRBV12-4
cdr3_aa: CASRSSPGLAGGSNTGELFF

j_call: TRBJ2-1
v_call: TRBV6-2/TRBV6-3
cdr3_aa: CASSLLSNEQFF

j_call: TRBJ2-7
v_call: TRBV7-3
cdr3_aa: CASSFGRFEEQYF

j_call: TRBJ2-3
v_call: TRBV5-5
cdr3_aa: CASSLVVAGSNKDTQYF

j_call: TRBJ1-6
v_call: TRBV20-1
cdr3_aa: CSARDLGQGASPLHF

j_call: TRBJ2-5
v_call: TRBV19
cdr3_aa: CASSIWTEETQYF

j_call: TRBJ2-3
v_call: TRBV6-5
cdr3_aa: CASSYSGSDTDTQYF

j_call: TRBJ2-5
v_call: TRBV7-9
cdr3_aa: CASSPRTAQETQYF

j_call: TRBJ2-1
v_call: TRBV28
cdr3_aa: CASSQGTDSSYNEQFF

j_call: TRBJ2-5
v_call: TRBV2
cdr3_aa: CASSEGVGGMETQYF

j_call: TRBJ1-1
v_call: TRBV3-1
cdr3_aa: CASSQEGGFRTEAFF

j_call: TRBJ1-2
v_call: TRBV20-1
cdr3_aa: CSASRRFRYGYTF

j_call: TRBJ2-5
v_call: TRBV3-1
cdr3_aa: CASSQNGPGAAQYF

j_call: TRBJ2-3
v_call: TRBV11-1
cdr3_aa: CASSPRDRTTDTQYF

j_call: TRBJ2-2
v_call: TRBV20-1
cdr3_aa: CSAIQDNRGTGELFF

j_call: TRBJ2-7
v_call: TRBV18
cdr3_aa: CASSLVAARSTAEQYF

j_call: TRBJ1-2
v_call: TRBV5-1
cdr3_aa: CASSLVAWGGGGYTF